The 22 T cell receptor beta chains below all came from one sample that was sequenced in a study of tumor-infiltrating lymphocytes in primary liver carcinoma. The authors made TCR beta cDNA from 400 to 550 ng total RNA with a constant-region primer. Three nested multiplex PCR rounds, a slightly modified ARM-PCR, produced the libraries for TCR beta. For around 9 cycles apiece, the opening two PCR rounds ran with TRBV1-TRBV30 forward primers and a C-beta reverse primer. TCRdb redid the calling of the multiplex PCR reads with MiXCR, one entry per CDR3 protein. The sample consists of just over 20,000 distinct CDR3 sequences, 79% of them appearing once. Unsorted bulk tissue (about 20-32 mg) underwent RNA and DNA co-extraction. Sample: liver tumor tissue from sampling region 4. Subset: tumor region T4, right-lateral pole. The receptors originated from a woman in her twenties or thirties with primary liver carcinoma and hepatitis B virus infection.

This clonotype showed up just once. A read error may produce the germline difference seen at one junction end. The gene calls are TRBV11-2 and TRBJ2-2, with 9 bases aligning to TRBD1. CDR1 and CDR2 from the germline V gene are SGHAT and FQNNGV. This CDR3 region has 16 residues. Here the CDR3 reads CASNSQGALDTGEPFF. Here the CDR3 DNA reads TGTGCCAGCAACTCACAGGGGGCTCTAGACACCGGGGAGCCGTTTTTT.

On this clonotype itself: A much larger clone differs by one base, so this may be a read error. The CDR3: CANTGNSGNTIYF. CDR3 sequence (DNA): TGTGCCAACACCGGGAATTCTGGAAACACCATATATTTT. The chain combines TRBV9 with TRBJ1-3; D ambiguous. Germline assignment: CDR1 SGDLS and CDR2 YYNGEE. Trimming took 9 bases from V and 1 from J, leaving 11 bases between them. The CDR3 runs to 13 residues.

About this clonotype itself: An end of the junction does not agree with germline; a read error may underlie this. The chain links TRBV5-5 to TRBJ2-7, with no clear D. This CDR3 spans 14 amino acids. CDR1 is SGHKS, CDR2 YYEKEE, per germline (reference sequence). The CDR3, as DNA: TGTGCTAGCAGCTTCGAACAGACTGTCTACGACCAGTACTTC. Its translation: CASSFEQTVYDQYF.

As for this clonotype: Its ends do not fully match the called genes, so a read error is possible. V usage is TRBV4-1 and J usage is TRBJ2-3; TRBD1 aligns across 8 bases. Germline V gene lookup returns CDR1 MGHRA and CDR2 YSYEKL. This CDR3 spans 16 amino acids. The CDR3 bases are TGCGCTAGCATCCAAGTTGGGACAGGTAACGCAGATACGCAGTATTTT. Translating gives CASIQVGTGNADTQYF.

A remark on this clonotype: The junction departs from germline at one end; a sequencing error may be responsible. This rearrangement joins TRBV28 to TRBJ2-7, with D possibly TRBD1 on 6 matching bases. The CDR3 covers 15 residues. Per germline, CDR1 MDHEN and CDR2 SYDVKM. Here the CDR3 DNA reads TGTGCCAGCAATTTGCACCCCCAGGGGTTTTACGATCAGTACTTC. Translated, it gives CASNLHPQGFYDQYF. Together with reference TRBV28 and TRBJ2-7, the CDR3 gives the full variable domain: DVKVTQSSRYLVKRTGEKVFLECVQDMDHENMFWYRQDPGLGLRLIYFSYDVKMKEKGDIPEGYSVSREKKERFSLILESASTNQTSMYLCASNLHPQGFYDQYFGPGTRLTVT.

On this clonotype itself: One end of the junction varies from germline; a read error may be responsible. This chain links TRBV5-5 with TRBJ1-6; D remains ambiguous. CDR3 length equals 14 residues. Germline V gives CDR1 SGHKS, CDR2 YYEKEE (reference sequence). The CDR3 loop is CASRLDVSNSPLHF. The CDR3 DNA sequence: TGTGCCAGCAGGCTGGACGTCAGTAATTCACCCCTCCACTTC.

As regards this clonotype: The junction departs from the called germline gene at one end, perhaps through a read error. The rearrangement uses TRBV10-3 and TRBJ2-1; the D gene is possibly TRBD2 (5 bases). CDR1 is ENHRY and CDR2 is SYGVKD in the germline V gene. The CDR3 is 14 amino acids. The chain's CDR3 is CTISPAATRDEQFF. CDR3 DNA: TGTACCATCAGTCCCGCGGCGACCCGGGATGAGCAATTCTTC.

As for this clonotype: This CDR3 fails to terminate in the conserved phenylalanine or tryptophan, so it likely reflects a read error. The J gene is TRBJ2-7, the V gene TRBV11-2; D possibly matches TRBD1 or TRBD2 (5 bases each). The CDR3 is 15 amino acids. The germline V gene encodes CDR1 SGHAT and CDR2 FQNNGV. CDR3 loop: CASSSPGTATYEQYL. CDR3 bases: TGCGCCAGCAGCTCTCCTGGGACGGCTACCTACGAGCAGTACCTC.

A remark on this clonotype: Because the CDR3 is missing its conserved closing phenylalanine or tryptophan, this is likely a read error. The genes are TRBV4-3 and TRBJ2-1; D unclear. Per the germline V gene, CDR1 is LGHNA and CDR2 is YSLEER. The CDR3 loop spans 14 amino acids. V lost 3 bases to trimming and J lost 6 bases, with 12 bases between them. This chain's CDR3 is CASSHTELINEQFI. In nucleotides, the CDR3 is TGCGCCAGCAGCCACACAGAATTGATCAATGAGCAGTTCATC.

Comment on this clonotype: At one of its ends the junction is not consistent with the germline gene, which may arise from a read error. The V and J genes are TRBV11-2 and TRBJ2-2; the D gene is possibly TRBD2 (5 bases). Germline values: CDR1 SGHAT, CDR2 FQNNGV. CDR3 length: 16 residues. The CDR3 DNA reads TGTGCCAACACCCCCGATCCCCAATTGAACACCGGGGAACTGTTTTTT. Translating it yields CANTPDPQLNTGELFF.

As for this clonotype: One end of the junction does not line up with germline, which may come from a read error. The chain recombines TRBV14 with TRBJ2-7, with 9 bases matching TRBD2. This CDR3 has 16 residues. From germline, CDR1 is SGHDN and CDR2 FVKESK. The CDR3 DNA reads as TGCACCAGCAGCCAAGACCTAGCGGGACCCACTAAAGAGCAGTACTTC. As protein: CTSSQDLAGPTKEQYF.

Remarks on this clonotype: The junction departs from the called germline gene at one end, perhaps through a read error. The chain links TRBV10-3 to TRBJ2-5; D not certain. Germline CDR1 reads ENHRY; CDR2 reads SYGVKD. This CDR3 contains 15 residues. In DNA form, the CDR3 reads TGTGCCATCAGTAAGTCGGATACCAGACAAGAGACCCATTACTTC. It codes for CAISKSDTRQETHYF.

With respect to this clonotype: The junction and the germline gene differ at one end; a read error may be behind it. This chain links TRBV10-3 with TRBJ1-3; D is unresolved. The CDR3 spans 14 residues. CDR1 and CDR2 (germline): ENHRY, SYGVKD. The DNA of the CDR3 is TGTGTCCTCAGTGAGTCAGTTTCTGGAAACACCGTATATTTT. Translated, it gives CVLSESVSGNTVYF.

In regard to this clonotype: The CDR3 end shows no conserved phenylalanine or tryptophan, and so a read error is likely. CDR3 region: CASSPRAGNNSPLHS. CDR3 sequence (DNA): TGTGCCAGCAGCCCAAGGGCGGGGAATAATTCACCTCTCCACTCT. The chain links TRBV5-4 to TRBJ1-6, with D unresolved. Per the germline V gene, CDR1 is SGHNT and CDR2 is YYREEE (reference sequence). The CDR3 runs 15 residues.

V and J are TRBV6-5 and TRBJ1-2; TRBD1 aligns across 8 bases. The J segment lost 8 bases and the V segment lost 6 bases, leaving 11 bases of the junction unmatched. This CDR3 spans 14 amino acids. Germline-derived CDR1 and CDR2 are MNHEY and SVGAGI. The CDR3 reads CASSCNGQGIGYTF. In DNA form, the CDR3 reads TGTGCCAGCAGCTGTAACGGACAGGGCATCGGCTACACCTTC.

As concerns this clonotype: At one of its ends the junction is not consistent with the germline gene, which may arise from a read error. The chain has TRBV11-2 and TRBJ2-3; TRBD2 is a possible D gene (5 bases). CDR3 length equals 16 residues. Per germline, CDR1 SGHAT and CDR2 FQNNGV. DNA for the CDR3: TGTACCAGCAGTCCGAGGGAGACGTCGAACACAGATACGCAGTATTTT. Translating gives CTSSPRETSNTDTQYF.

A word on this clonotype: Mismatch with germline at one junction end may stem from a read error. The chain has TRBV4-3 and TRBJ2-1, with D perhaps TRBD2 (6 bases). CDR1 and CDR2 (germline): LGHNA, YSLEER. This CDR3 spans 16 amino acids. This chain's CDR3 is CASSQDAGSSYNELSF. CDR3 nucleotides: TGTGCCAGCAGCCAAGATGCGGGAAGCTCCTACAATGAGCTGTCCTTC.

This clonotype has only a few counts. The chain uses TRBV11-2 and TRBJ1-1; 12 bases are shared with TRBD1. The CDR3 totals 20 residues. Germline CDR1 and CDR2: SGHAT and FQNNGV. Losses at the gene ends were 5 bases for V and 2 bases for J; bases not matched to a gene: 18. The CDR3 protein is CASSPRDRGHKRGSNTEAFF. The CDR3 DNA follows: TGTGCCAGCAGCCCTCGGGACAGGGGGCACAAGAGGGGGAGTAACACTGAAGCTTTCTTT.

Notes on this clonotype: At one of its ends the junction is not consistent with the germline gene, which may arise from a read error. The chain employs TRBV11-2 and TRBJ2-7; possibly TRBD1 for D (5 bases). Germline V gives CDR1 SGHAT, CDR2 FQNNGV. The CDR3 runs to 12 residues. CDR3 sequence (DNA): TGTGACAGCCGCATGGGGCACCACGAGCAGTACTTC. Amino acids: CDSRMGHHEQYF.

There are many counts of this clonotype. This chain connects TRBV11-2 to TRBJ2-5; D may be TRBD2 (6 bases). The ends were cut back, 1 base at V and 5 bases at J, with 17 bases in the middle. Germline V gives CDR1 SGHAT, CDR2 FQNNGV. This CDR3 spans 16 amino acids. The CDR3 is CASSLVLGGRRETQYF. The DNA for the CDR3 is TGTGCCAGCAGCTTAGTATTGGGGGGACGGAGGGAGACCCAGTACTTC. Variable domain in full (rest from reference TRBV11-2 and TRBJ2-5): EAGVAQSPRYKIIEKRQSVAFWCNPISGHATLYWYQQILGQGPKLLIQFQNNGVVDDSQLPKDRFSAERLKGVDSTLKIQPAKLEDSAVYLCASSLVLGGRRETQYFGPGTRLLVL.

The gene calls are TRBV7-8 and TRBJ2-1; no firm D call. The CDR3 contains 12 residues. Trimming pared 5 bases from V and 8 bases from J, leaving 10 bases between. Germline values: CDR1 SGHVS, CDR2 FQNEAQ. The CDR3: CASSIGLYEQFF. CDR3 sequence (DNA): TGTGCCAGCAGCATAGGGCTTTATGAGCAGTTCTTC.

This clonotype was seen ten or more times. The CDR3 DNA is TGTGCCAGCAGTATCACAGGAGGGGGCTCTTGGACCTACGAGCAGTACTTC. Translating gives CASSITGGGSWTYEQYF. The chain has TRBV11-2 and TRBJ2-7; D might be TRBD1 (7 bases). Germline V gene lookup returns CDR1 SGHAT and CDR2 FQNNGV. This CDR3 spans 17 amino acids. Deletions cut 6 bases from V and 2 bases from J, with 23 bases between.